These 17 T cell receptor beta chains came from one sample sequenced in a study of blood T cell repertoires in COVID-19 (TCRdb year 2020). The library was built by means of the immunoSEQ multiplex PCR assay. The source is immuneACCESS, and TCRdb retained only in-frame sequences with V and J called. Part of the clones is not carried over; for the studies checked, unresolved V genes explain less than half of this, and the remainder is unexplained. The sample has approximately 100,000 clones on record, 80% to 90% of them singletons. 3.5% of the sample comes from the top ten. The material sequenced was peripheral blood. The source of these receptors is a human donor in a cohort sampled during active COVID-19.

This chain uses TRBV5-1 with TRBJ1-2; D uncertain. CDR3 length: 14 residues. The V end lost 3 bases, the J end lost 2 bases, and 11 bases lay between the germline ends. Germline CDR1 is SGHRS and CDR2 is YFSETQ. Written as DNA, the CDR3 is TGCGCCAGCAGCTCGGAGACTGGGAACTATGGCTACACCTTC. Translation: CASSSETGNYGYTF.

In its sample, this clone was seen once. V is TRBV10-2 and J is TRBJ2-7, with D unresolved. The germline V and J ends were trimmed by 4 bases and 7 bases, with 8 bases remaining between them. Germline CDR1 WSHSY, CDR2 SAAADI. This CDR3 is built from 11 residues. CDR3 bases: TGCGCCAGCAGTGGTTCTTTAGAGCAGTACTTC. It encodes CASSGSLEQYF.

The chain combines TRBV2 with TRBJ1-1; TRBD1 matches at 7 bases. Per the germline V gene, CDR1 is SNHLY and CDR2 is FYNNEI. This CDR3 spans 16 amino acids. Trimming cost V 8 bases and J 3 bases; bases outside gene matches: 15. CDR3 in amino acids: CASRLGNRGFYTEAFF. As DNA, the CDR3 is TGTGCCAGCCGGTTGGGGAACAGGGGTTTCTACACTGAAGCTTTCTTT. Using reference TRBV2 and TRBJ1-1 for the parts outside the CDR3, the full variable domain is EPEVTQTPSHQVTQMGQEVILRCVPISNHLYFYWYRQILGQKVEFLVSFYNNEISEKSEIFDDQFSVERPDGSNFTLKIRSTKLEDSAMYFCASRLGNRGFYTEAFFGQGTRLTVV.

Here the CDR3 reads CASSPQGNQPQHF. The DNA for the CDR3 is TGCGCCAGCAGCCCTCAGGGTAATCAGCCCCAGCATTTT. V usage is TRBV5-1 and J usage is TRBJ1-5; TRBD1 might be the D (5 bases). The V end lost 4 bases, the J end lost 4 bases, and 9 bases lay between the germline ends. CDR3 size: 13 residues. Germline assignment: CDR1 SGHRS and CDR2 YFSETQ.

The rearrangement joins TRBV5-1 to TRBJ2-2, with D uncertain. Looked up from germline, CDR1 is SGHRS and CDR2 is YFSETQ. V dropped 1 base and J dropped 1 base, with 14 bases sitting between them. This CDR3 has 17 residues. CDR3 bases: TGCGCCAGCAGCTTGAATCGTCACAGCCTGAACACCGGGGAGCTGTTTTTT. It yields the protein CASSLNRHSLNTGELFF.

V is TRBV18 and J is TRBJ2-7; TRBD2 is a possible D gene (6 bases). V shed 3 bases and J shed 5 bases, with 11 bases lying between them. This CDR3 is built from 13 residues. In germline, CDR1 is KGHSH, CDR2 LQKENI. In DNA form, the CDR3 reads TGTGCCAGCTCACCGGGATTAGCGGACGAGCAGTACTTC. This gives the protein CASSPGLADEQYF.

This sequence joins TRBV7-2 and TRBJ2-3; D is undetermined. From germline, CDR1 is SGHTA and CDR2 FQGNSA. V dropped 5 bases and J dropped 0 bases, with 9 bases sitting between them. There are 14 residues in the CDR3. The chain's CDR3 is CASSPAGSTDTQYF. The CDR3 bases are TGTGCCAGCAGCCCTGCCGGGAGCACAGATACGCAGTATTTT.

The V call is TRBV25-1, the J call TRBJ2-7; maybe TRBD1 (6 bases). This CDR3 spans 12 amino acids. CDR1 MGHDK and CDR2 SYGVNS come from the germline V gene. The V and J ends lost 5 bases and 3 bases respectively, with 8 bases between them. The CDR3: CASSPDSYEQYF. The CDR3 DNA follows: TGTGCCAGCAGTCCGGACAGCTACGAGCAGTACTTC.

The J gene is TRBJ1-1, the V gene TRBV7-2, with unresolved D. Germline-derived CDR1 and CDR2 are SGHTA and FQGNSA. This CDR3 has 13 residues. Trimming took 6 bases from V and 1 from J, leaving 9 bases between them. The CDR3 region has the DNA TGTGCCAGCAGGCTAACCGGGAACACTGAAGCTTTCTTT. It specifies CASRLTGNTEAFF.

The chain employs TRBV5-1 and TRBJ1-4; 12 nucleotides line up with TRBD1. The CDR3 extends over 17 amino acids. V was pared by 4 bases and J by 8 bases, with 12 bases of the junction left unmatched. Germline V gives CDR1 SGHRS, CDR2 YFSETQ. This CDR3 is CASSNPGQGASREKLFF. CDR3 sequence (DNA): TGCGCCAGCAGCAACCCGGGACAGGGGGCTAGTCGGGAAAAACTGTTTTTT.

V and J are TRBV4-2 and TRBJ2-1, with 9 bases fitting TRBD2. The length of the CDR3 is 17 residues. V lost 2 bases, J lost 7 bases, and 12 bases stayed unmatched. Germline-derived CDR1 and CDR2 are LGHNA and YNFKEQ. The CDR3 loop reads CASSQIAGRGGLNEQFF. For the CDR3, the DNA is TGTGCCAGCAGCCAAATCGCCGGGCGGGGGGGTCTAAATGAGCAGTTCTTC.

The chain joins TRBV24-1 to TRBJ2-1, with 8 bases identical to TRBD2. This CDR3 comprises 15 residues. Trimming cost V 7 bases and J 9 bases; bases outside gene matches: 13. Germline V CDR1 and CDR2: KGHDR, SFDVKD. CDR3 residues: CATRKGRTSLSEQFF. For the CDR3, the DNA is TGTGCCACCAGGAAAGGGAGGACTAGCCTGAGTGAGCAGTTCTTC.

This chain connects TRBV6-5 to TRBJ1-3; maybe TRBD1 (6 bases). Germline lookup yields CDR1 MNHEY and CDR2 SVGAGI. The CDR3 extends over 14 amino acids. The V and J ends lost 4 bases and 0 bases respectively, with 7 bases between them. Here the CDR3 reads CASSLGGSGNTIYF. The CDR3 coding sequence is TGTGCCAGCAGTTTAGGGGGCTCTGGAAACACCATATATTTT.

The V and J genes are TRBV19 and TRBJ1-4; the D is unclear. The CDR3 is 14 residues long. V lost 3 bases and J 6 bases, leaving 11 bases between the germline ends. CDR1 is LNHDA and CDR2 is SQIVND in the germline V gene (reference sequence). CDR3 coding DNA: TGTGCCAGTAGTATTAAGCTTCGGGATGAAAAACTGTTTTTT. Residues: CASSIKLRDEKLFF. The entire variable domain, with the rest obtained from reference TRBV19 and TRBJ1-4, is as follows: DGGITQSPKYLFRKEGQNVTLSCEQNLNHDAMYWYRQDPGQGLRLIYYSQIVNDFQKGDIAEGYSVSREKKESFPLTVTSAQKNPTAFYLCASSIKLRDEKLFFGSGTQLSVL.

This clone has a handful of counts. The V call is TRBV6-5, the J call TRBJ1-1, with 7 bases matching TRBD1. Trimming took 5 bases from V and 1 from J; bases not matched to a gene: 1. The CDR3 is 13 residues long. Germline assignment: CDR1 MNHEY and CDR2 SVGAGI. The DNA for the CDR3 is TGTGCCAGCAGTCGGGACAGGAACACTGAAGCTTTCTTT. Its translation is CASSRDRNTEAFF.

A word on this clone: Germline is not matched at one junction end, which may reflect a read error. CDR3 residues: CASSLNGGVSTEAFF. The CDR3 bases are TGTGCCAGCAGTTTAAACGGGGGGGTGAGCACTGAAGCTTTCTTT. This rearrangement joins TRBV7-3 to TRBJ1-1; D is possibly TRBD1 (5 bases). There are 15 residues in the CDR3. Looked up from germline, CDR1 is SGHTA and CDR2 is FQGTGA.

This rearrangement joins TRBV5-1 to TRBJ1-4; TRBD1 agrees at 7 bases. The CDR3 runs 15 residues. The germline CDR1 and CDR2 sequences are SGHRS and YFSETQ. The V segment lost 4 bases and the J segment 5 bases; nucleotides outside the gene matches: 8. In DNA, the CDR3 is TGCGCCAGCAGCCCCAAGGGGGCGCGGAATGAAAAACTGTTTTTT. This encodes CASSPKGARNEKLFF.